This T cell receptor beta chain was captured in a study of post-analysis software for immune sequencing data. Study-level information: Recorded disease courses covered relapsing-remitting, secondary progressive and progressive-relapsing multiple sclerosis. Some patients had no subtype annotation.

The CDR3 runs to 16 residues. Germline V gives CDR1 SGHKS, CDR2 YYEKEE (reference sequence). Points on this clonotype: What it recognizes is unknown. A junction end diverges from the germline sequence, so it may reflect a read error.

Unique molecular identifiers tagged the TCR beta cDNA libraries. Out of roughly 0.85 to 11 million T cells, a few hundred thousand cDNA molecules were generated. TCRdb reprocessed the PCR reads via MiXCR and lists one record per CDR3 protein. Of about 800,000 distinct CDR3 sequences in the sample, 30% were seen once. Overall study results and limits: Controls showed significantly higher normalized Chao1 diversity than did multiple sclerosis patients. Strong co-clustering by F measure linked samples that shared a preparation batch. Elevated frequency relative to controls characterized several TRBV segments in patients, TRBV5-6, TRBV5-1 and TRBV20-1 among them.

This receptor was taken from a girl aged 5 to 17 with multiple sclerosis. Material: blood. The chain is built from TRBV5-5 and TRBJ2-7; 11 nucleotides agree with TRBD2. The DNA of the CDR3 is TGTGCCTGCAGCTGGATCGGGACTAGCGGTACCTACGAGCAGTACTTC. Translating it yields CACSWIGTSGTYEQYF. The full variable domain, its missing parts supplied by reference TRBV5-5 and TRBJ2-7, is DAGVTQSPTHLIKTRGQQVTLRCSPISGHKSVSWYQQVLGQGPQFIFQYYEKEERGRGNFPDRFSARQFPNYSSELNVNALLLGDSALYLCACSWIGTSGTYEQYFGPGTRLTVT.